This entry lists 12 T cell receptor beta chains sequenced from one sample in a study of cytomegalovirus exposure and HLA in healthy donors. The PCR had 60 Vbeta and 13 Jbeta primers. Assay used: immunoSEQ multiplex PCR; TCRdb lists only in-frame clones, some missing. The sample shows under 150,000 clones, around 83% of them seen only once. Sample: PBMCs. The receptors stem from a man between 45 and 60 years old in good health and CMV-seronegative.

This chain connects TRBV29-1 to TRBJ1-1, with unresolved D. The CDR3 runs 13 residues. Per the germline V gene, CDR1 is SQVTM and CDR2 is ANQGSEA. V shed 6 bases and J shed 6 bases, with 17 bases lying between them. CDR3 bases: TGCAGCGTAAATCCCAGCGGACGTCCTGAAGCTTTCTTT. Protein product: CSVNPSGRPEAFF.

The chain carries TRBV15 and TRBJ1-1, with D hard to call. The CDR3 spans 14 residues. CDR1 and CDR2 (germline): LNHNV, YYDKDF (reference sequence). V was trimmed by 4 bases and J by 0 bases, leaving 9 bases between them. In nucleotides, the CDR3 is TGTGCCACCAGCATAGCAGTGCTGAACACTGAAGCTTTCTTT. As protein: CATSIAVLNTEAFF.

The chain employs TRBV7-8 and TRBJ2-7; 9 bases map to TRBD1. Germline V gene sequence: CDR1 SGHVS, CDR2 FQNEAQ. V was pared by 1 base and J by 5 bases, with 6 bases of the junction left unmatched. This CDR3 comprises 15 residues. In DNA form, the CDR3 reads TGTGCCAGCAGCTTAGTGGGGACAGGGTTGGACGAGCAGTACTTC. As protein: CASSLVGTGLDEQYF. The entire variable domain, with the rest obtained from reference TRBV7-8 and TRBJ2-7, is as follows: GAGVSQSPRYKVAKRGQDVALRCDPISGHVSLFWYQQALGQGPEFLTYFQNEAQLDKSGLPSDRFFAERPEGSVSTLKIQRTQQEDSAVYLCASSLVGTGLDEQYFGPGTRLTVT.

This chain links TRBV19 with TRBJ1-1; tentative D call: TRBD1 (5 bases). The CDR3 consists of 12 residues. V was pared by 4 bases and J by 6 bases, with 9 bases between. Germline-derived CDR1 and CDR2 are LNHDA and SQIVND (reference sequence). The DNA for the CDR3 is TGTGCCAGTAGTACCAGGGTTGCTGAAGCTTTCTTT. It yields the protein CASSTRVAEAFF. Full variable domain (outside the CDR3, taken from reference TRBV19 and TRBJ1-1): DGGITQSPKYLFRKEGQNVTLSCEQNLNHDAMYWYRQDPGQGLRLIYYSQIVNDFQKGDIAEGYSVSREKKESFPLTVTSAQKNPTAFYLCASSTRVAEAFFGQGTRLTVV.

This chain connects TRBV5-1 to TRBJ2-7; 7 positions agree with TRBD1. CDR1 and CDR2 (germline): SGHRS, YFSETQ. The ends lost 0 bases at V and 0 bases at J; junction bases unmatched: 0. This CDR3 has 14 residues. CDR3 residues: CASSLGDSSYEQYF. The CDR3 DNA reads TGCGCCAGCAGCTTGGGGGACAGCTCCTACGAGCAGTACTTC.

The V and J genes are TRBV2 and TRBJ1-5; D is undetermined. Germline-derived CDR1 and CDR2 are SNHLY and FYNNEI. Trimming shortened V by 8 bases and J by 0 bases, and 14 bases separated the two germline ends. CDR3 length equals 15 residues. The CDR3 DNA is TGTGCCAGCTCACGGGTAGGAATTAGCAATCAGCCCCAGCATTTT. Translated: CASSRVGISNQPQHF.

J is TRBJ1-5 and V is TRBV14; D is possibly TRBD1 (5 bases). Between the trimmed V and J ends, which lost 3 bases and 3 bases, there was a span of 6 bases. This CDR3 spans 13 amino acids. Per germline, CDR1 SGHDN and CDR2 FVKESK. The CDR3 protein is CASSQGPNQPQHF. The CDR3 nucleotides read TGTGCCAGCAGCCAGGGGCCCAATCAGCCCCAGCATTTT.

The genes are TRBV19 and TRBJ2-3, with TRBD2 as a possible D gene (5 bases). There are 13 residues in the CDR3. The germline V and J ends were trimmed by 5 bases and 4 bases, with 10 bases remaining between them. The germline CDR1 and CDR2 sequences are LNHDA and SQIVND (reference sequence). The CDR3 loop is CASSPTRADTQYF. CDR3 nucleotide sequence: TGTGCCAGTAGTCCCACGAGGGCAGATACGCAGTATTTT.

The chain carries TRBV7-8 and TRBJ2-7, with a tentative D call TRBD1 (6 bases). The V gene lost 5 bases and the J gene lost 4 bases, with 18 bases spanning the gap. The CDR3 contains 15 residues. The V gene's germline CDR1 is SGHVS and CDR2 FQNEAQ. CDR3 DNA: TGTGCCAGCAGCGCCCCGGACAGATCCTTATACGAGCAGTACTTC. Amino acid sequence: CASSAPDRSLYEQYF.

This clone occurred once. The rearrangement links TRBV25-1 to TRBJ1-2; 8 bases fit TRBD1. CDR3 length: 18 amino acids. Germline CDR1 and CDR2: MGHDK and SYGVNS. Losses at the gene ends were 4 bases for V and 1 base for J; bases not matched to a gene: 14. The CDR3 DNA sequence: TGTGCCAGCAGTGGCCTCGCGGGACAGGAGACTTTTAACTATGGCTACACCTTC. Protein product: CASSGLAGQETFNYGYTF.

V is TRBV10-1 and J is TRBJ2-3; D remains unclear. CDR3 length equals 14 residues. Deletions cut 3 bases from V and 3 bases from J, with 10 bases between. Germline V lookup: CDR1 WNHNN, CDR2 SYGVQD (reference sequence). CDR3 in amino acids: CASSDDLRTDTQYF. Here the CDR3 DNA reads TGCGCCAGCAGTGATGATTTGAGGACAGATACGCAGTATTTT.

The chain's CDR3 is CASSPGVDTEAFF. CDR3 sequence (DNA): TGTGCCAGCAGCCCGGGGGTAGACACTGAAGCTTTCTTT. This chain joins TRBV11-3 and TRBJ1-1; possibly TRBD1 for D (5 bases). CDR3 size: 13 residues. Germline V CDR1 and CDR2: SGHNT, YENEEA. The V end was cut by 5 bases, the J end by 3 bases, with 10 bases between.